Sequencing of this TCR beta chain was carried out in a study of T cells in Graves' hyperthyroidism and ophthalmopathy. This CDR3 has 16 residues. V lost 3 bases and J lost 5; bases outside the gene matches: 7. There are many counts of this clonotype. From RNA transcripts, TCR beta CDR3 regions were amplified. RT-PCR in the first round (using the HTBI primer set) targeted the TCR CDR3. Each CDR3 protein is one row after TCRdb ran MiXCR on the multiplex PCR reads. The top ten clones hold approximately 35% of a sample with a few hundred thousand distinct CDR3 sequences, 15% to 20% of them seen once. This TCR derives from a man aged 45-60 years with Graves' ophthalmopathy. The chain couples TRBV12-3 or TRBV12-4 to TRBJ2-5, with 12 bases identical to TRBD2. Sequencing was carried out using blood. The DNA for the CDR3 is TGTGCCAGCAGTTTCCTAGCGGGAGGGCCGGGGGAGACCCAGTACTTC. Amino acids: CASSFLAGGPGETQYF.